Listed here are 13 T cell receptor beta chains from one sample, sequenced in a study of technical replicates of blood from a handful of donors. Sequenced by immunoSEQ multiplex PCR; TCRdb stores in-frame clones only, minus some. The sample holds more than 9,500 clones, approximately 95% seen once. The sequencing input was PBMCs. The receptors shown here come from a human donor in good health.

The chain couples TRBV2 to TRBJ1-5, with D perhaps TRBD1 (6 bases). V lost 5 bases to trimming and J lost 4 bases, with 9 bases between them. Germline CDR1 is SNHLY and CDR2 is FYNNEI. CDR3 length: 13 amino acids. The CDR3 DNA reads TGTGCCAGCAGTTTAGACAGGAATCAGCCCCAGCATTTT. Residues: CASSLDRNQPQHF.

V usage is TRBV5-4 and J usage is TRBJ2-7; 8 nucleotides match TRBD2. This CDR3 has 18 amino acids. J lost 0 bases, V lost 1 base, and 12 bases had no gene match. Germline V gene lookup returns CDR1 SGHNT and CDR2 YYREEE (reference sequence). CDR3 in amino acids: CASSLSSFASGSSYEQYF. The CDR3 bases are TGTGCCAGCAGCTTGTCGTCGTTTGCCAGCGGGAGCTCCTACGAGCAGTACTTC.

CDR3 loop: CAWSVLGQPTGPQHF. In DNA form, the CDR3 reads TGTGCCTGGAGTGTACTGGGTCAGCCCACGGGGCCCCAGCATTTT. The chain links TRBV30 to TRBJ1-5; D ambiguous. Germline loops: CDR1 GTSNPN, CDR2 SVGIG (reference sequence). The CDR3 loop spans 15 amino acids. Trimming took off 0 bases at V and 9 bases at J, with 18 bases between the two ends.

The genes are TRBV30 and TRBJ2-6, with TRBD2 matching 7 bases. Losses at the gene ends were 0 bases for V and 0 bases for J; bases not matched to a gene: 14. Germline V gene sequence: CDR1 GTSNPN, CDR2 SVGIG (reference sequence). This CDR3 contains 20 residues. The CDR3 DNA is TGTGCCTGGAGTGTAATAAAGTGGGCGGGAGACCGCTCTGGGGCCAACGTCCTGACTTTC. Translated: CAWSVIKWAGDRSGANVLTF.

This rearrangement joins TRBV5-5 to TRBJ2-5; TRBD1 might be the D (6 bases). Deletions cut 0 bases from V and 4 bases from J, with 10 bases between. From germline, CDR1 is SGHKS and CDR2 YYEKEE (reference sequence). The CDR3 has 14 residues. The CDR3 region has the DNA TGTGCCAGCAGCTTGGCACAGGGCAGAGAGACCCAGTACTTC. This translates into CASSLAQGRETQYF.

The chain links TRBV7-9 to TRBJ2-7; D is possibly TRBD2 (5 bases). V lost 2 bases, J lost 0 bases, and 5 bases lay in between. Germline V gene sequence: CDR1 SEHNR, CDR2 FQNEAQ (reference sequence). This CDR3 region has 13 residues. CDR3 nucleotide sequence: TGTGCCAGCAGCTTACGGGGCTCCTACGAGCAGTACTTC. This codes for CASSLRGSYEQYF.

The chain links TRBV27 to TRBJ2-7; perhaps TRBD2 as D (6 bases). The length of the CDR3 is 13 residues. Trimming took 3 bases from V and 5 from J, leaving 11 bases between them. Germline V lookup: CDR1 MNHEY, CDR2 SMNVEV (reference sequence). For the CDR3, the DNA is TGTGCCAGCAGTTTTGGAGGGAGCAACGAGCAGTACTTC. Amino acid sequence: CASSFGGSNEQYF.

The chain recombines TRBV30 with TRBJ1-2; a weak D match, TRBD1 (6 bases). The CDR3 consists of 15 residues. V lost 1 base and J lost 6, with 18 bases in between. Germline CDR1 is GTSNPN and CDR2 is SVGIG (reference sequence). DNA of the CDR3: TGTGCCTGGAGTGATGCAGGGGTCGCCGCCGATGGCTACACCTTC. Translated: CAWSDAGVAADGYTF.

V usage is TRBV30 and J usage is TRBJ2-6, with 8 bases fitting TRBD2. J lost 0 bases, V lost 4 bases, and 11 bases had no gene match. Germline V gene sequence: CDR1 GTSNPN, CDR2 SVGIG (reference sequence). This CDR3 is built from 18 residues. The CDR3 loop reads CAWNPPGGTPSGANVLTF. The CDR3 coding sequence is TGTGCCTGGAACCCCCCGGGAGGGACGCCCTCTGGGGCCAACGTCCTGACTTTC.

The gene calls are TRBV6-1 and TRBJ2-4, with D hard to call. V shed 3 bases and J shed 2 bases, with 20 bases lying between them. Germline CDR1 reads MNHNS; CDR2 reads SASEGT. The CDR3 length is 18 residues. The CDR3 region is CASSEFGPNSDPKNIQYF. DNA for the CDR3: TGTGCCAGCAGTGAGTTTGGGCCCAATTCCGACCCCAAAAACATTCAGTACTTC.

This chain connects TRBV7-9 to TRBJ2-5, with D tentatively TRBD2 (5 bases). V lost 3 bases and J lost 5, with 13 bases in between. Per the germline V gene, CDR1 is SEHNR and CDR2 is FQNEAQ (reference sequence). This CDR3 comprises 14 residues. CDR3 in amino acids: CASSFAGGRETQYF. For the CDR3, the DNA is TGTGCCAGCAGCTTCGCGGGTGGTAGGGAGACCCAGTACTTC.

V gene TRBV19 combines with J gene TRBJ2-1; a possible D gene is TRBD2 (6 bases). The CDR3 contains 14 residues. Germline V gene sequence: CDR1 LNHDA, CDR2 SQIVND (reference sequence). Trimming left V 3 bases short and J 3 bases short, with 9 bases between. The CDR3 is CASSMRDHYNEQFF. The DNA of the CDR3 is TGTGCCAGTAGTATGCGGGACCACTACAATGAGCAGTTCTTC. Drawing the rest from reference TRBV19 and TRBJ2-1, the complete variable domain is DGGITQSPKYLFRKEGQNVTLSCEQNLNHDAMYWYRQDPGQGLRLIYYSQIVNDFQKGDIAEGYSVSREKKESFPLTVTSAQKNPTAFYLCASSMRDHYNEQFFGPGTRLTVL.

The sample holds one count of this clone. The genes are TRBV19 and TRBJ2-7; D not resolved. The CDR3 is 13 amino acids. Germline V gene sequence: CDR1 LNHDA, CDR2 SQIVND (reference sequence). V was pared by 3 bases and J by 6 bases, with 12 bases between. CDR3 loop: CASSIRVMSEQYF. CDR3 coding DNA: TGTGCCAGTAGTATCCGTGTGATGAGCGAGCAGTACTTC.